The text below deals with one TCR beta chain. This sample stems from a study of beta chain features in type 1 diabetes. Reverse transcribing all isolated RNA meant expressed TCRB transcripts were sequenced. Clones were read by immunoSEQ multiplex PCR, and TCRdb kept only the in-frame ones, dropping some. The sample holds about 620,000 clones, 15% to 19% seen once. The V and J ends lost 4 bases and 4 bases, in that order; junction bases with no gene match: 3. Germline V gene lookup returns CDR1 MDHEN and CDR2 SYDVKM. The CDR3 has 14 residues. The receptor was derived from a man between 18 and 35 years old in good health. Sequenced material: naive CD4+ T cells from blood. The J gene is TRBJ1-2, the V gene TRBV28; 10 bases match TRBD1. This CDR3 is CASSSGQGIYGYTF. The DNA for the CDR3 is TGTGCCAGCAGTTCGGGACAGGGGATCTATGGCTACACCTTC.